This T cell receptor beta chain was captured in a study of PD-L1 blockade in urothelial cancer listed by TCRdb under 2017. Regarding the complete study: Therapy was started at some point between 2013 and 2015 for all patients, and atezolizumab 1,200 mg was administered intravenously every 3 weeks. About nine tenths of the roughly 29 patients were males with bladder-origin urothelial cancer, and about 60% of the 29 reported a prior smoking history. An ECOG performance status of 0 or 1 was recorded for the patients, and 0 to 3 prior chemotherapy regimens had been received by the patients. Blood samples were analyzed at two time points: 3 weeks after treatment start (second dose) and 6 weeks after treatment start. Blood samples gave a median of 141,255 T cells and approximately 81,000 unique TCRs, with a median clonality of approximately 0.078. An exploratory multi-omic analysis was conducted of the somatic, immune and clinical correlates of response to PD-L1 blockade with atezolizumab in urothelial cancer. Pretreatment tumor samples and matched peripheral blood, collected serially before and after atezolizumab treatment, underwent TCR sequencing. Durable clinical benefit was defined as progression-free survival longer than 6 months, and TCR features were also tested against progression-free and overall survival. Whole exome sequencing and RNA sequencing of pretreatment tumors were performed alongside TCR sequencing in the same patients. Durable clinical benefit was achieved by nine patients and was not achieved by 20 patients. Some 29 patients had pretreatment blood TCR-seq, some 25 had at least one posttreatment blood collection, and some 25 had tumor TCR-seq.

To estimate absolute template abundance from read counts, synthetic TCR analog templates were spiked into each PCR. Using the immunoSEQ assay, TCRbeta CDR3 regions were amplified from genomic DNA with bias-controlled V and J gene primers. Rearranged TCRbeta segments were sequenced at approximately 20X coverage. The paper's data handling went like this. Clustering was used to correct sequencing errors, and CDR3s were annotated against IMGT to assign V, D and J genes. Downstream analyses used only productive TCRbeta rearrangements and left out out-of-frame or stop-codon sequences. To compute clonality, Shannon entropy was normalized by the log of the number of unique productive sequences and then subtracted from one. Fisher's exact test with Benjamini-Hochberg correction, at a threshold of adjusted p below 0.01, was used to find clones that differed between time points or between blood and tumor. Here the immuneACCESS table is served through TCRdb, limited to in-frame sequences with V and J called. Missing clones are a known gap in these copies; in checked studies unresolved V genes cover under half, and the rest lacks a known reason. V and J calls and clone size are those listed in that table; D and trimming were worked out from the DNA. Present in this sample are 95,000 to 100,000 clones, 80% to 90% of which were seen just once. The biggest ten clones account for roughly 2% of the sample.

What the authors observed across the whole study: A pretreatment peripheral blood TCR clonality below the median was linked to improved progression-free and overall survival. Because of the small sample size (n = 29) and the many exploratory analyses performed, the results are intended to be regarded as hypothesis-generating. Patients with durable benefit showed greater expansion of tumor-associated TCR clones in peripheral blood 3 weeks after starting treatment (n = 22, p = 0.022).

As for this clone: There is no known antigen for this receptor. Per-nucleotide qualities are absent, and no much larger clonotype sits a single base away.

Trimmed from V: 1 base; trimmed from J: 4 bases; junction bases lacking a gene match: 1. There are 14 amino acids in the CDR3, from cysteine to phenylalanine inclusive. The sequence is cut down to CDR3 DNA, 42 bases in frame from base 1. The germline V gene yields SGHNT for CDR1 and YENEEA for CDR2. What this sample's time point label stands for: pretreatment peripheral blood. The cohort included 29 patients with locally advanced or metastatic urothelial carcinoma who were treated at Memorial Sloan Kettering on a trial protocol. Peripheral blood mononuclear cells were collected pretreatment and during treatment, with between 1 and 8 total time points per patient. The Qiagen DNeasy Blood extraction kit was used to purify genomic DNA from total PBMCs and tumor samples. PBMCs were collected pretreatment and during treatment and were isolated and stored as previously described.

The TCR sequence derives from a man aged 55-75 years with urothelial cancer. This chain joins TRBV11-3 to TRBJ2-5; 9 middle bases align to TRBD1. The specimen was PBMCs, collected around atezolizumab (anti-PD-L1) treatment. The DNA sequence is TGTGCCAGCAGCTTAGGGACAGGGGCAGAGACCCAGTACTTC. This codes for CASSLGTGAETQYF.